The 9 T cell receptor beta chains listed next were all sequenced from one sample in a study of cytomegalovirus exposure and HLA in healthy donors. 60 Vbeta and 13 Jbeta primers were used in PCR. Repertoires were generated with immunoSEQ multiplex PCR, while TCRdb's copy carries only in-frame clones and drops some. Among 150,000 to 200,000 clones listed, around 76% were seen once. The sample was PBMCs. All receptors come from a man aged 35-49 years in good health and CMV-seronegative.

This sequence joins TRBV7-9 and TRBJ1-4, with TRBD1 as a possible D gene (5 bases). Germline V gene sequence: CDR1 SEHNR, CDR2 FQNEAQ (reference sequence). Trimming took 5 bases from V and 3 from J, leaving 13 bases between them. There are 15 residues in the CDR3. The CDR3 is CASSPRDLPNEKLFF. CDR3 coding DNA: TGTGCCAGCAGCCCCCGGGACTTACCTAATGAAAAACTGTTTTTT.

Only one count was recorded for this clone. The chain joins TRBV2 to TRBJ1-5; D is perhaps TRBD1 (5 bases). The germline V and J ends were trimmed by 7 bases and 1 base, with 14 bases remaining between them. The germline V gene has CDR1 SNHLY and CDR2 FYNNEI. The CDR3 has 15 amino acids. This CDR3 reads CASTIGKGSNQPQHF. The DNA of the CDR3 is TGTGCCAGCACTATAGGGAAGGGGAGCAATCAGCCCCAGCATTTT.

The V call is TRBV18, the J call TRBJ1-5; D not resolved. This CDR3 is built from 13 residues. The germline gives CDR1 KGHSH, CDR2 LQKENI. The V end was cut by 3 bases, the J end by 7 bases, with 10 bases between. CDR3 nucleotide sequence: TGTGCCAGCTCACCCGCTTCAGTCCAGCCCCAGCATTTT. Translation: CASSPASVQPQHF.

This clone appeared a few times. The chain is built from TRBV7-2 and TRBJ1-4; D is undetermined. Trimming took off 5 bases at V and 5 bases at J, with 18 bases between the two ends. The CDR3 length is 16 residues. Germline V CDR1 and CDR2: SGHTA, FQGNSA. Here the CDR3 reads CASSPASLGLNEKLFF. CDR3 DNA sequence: TGTGCCAGCAGCCCCGCAAGTTTGGGCCTGAATGAAAAACTGTTTTTT.

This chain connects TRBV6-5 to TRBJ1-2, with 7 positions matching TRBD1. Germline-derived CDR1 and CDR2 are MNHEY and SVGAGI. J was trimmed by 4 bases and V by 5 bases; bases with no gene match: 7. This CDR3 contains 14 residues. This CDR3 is CASSPRQGRYGYTF. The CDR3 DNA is TGTGCCAGCAGTCCCCGACAGGGACGCTATGGCTACACCTTC.

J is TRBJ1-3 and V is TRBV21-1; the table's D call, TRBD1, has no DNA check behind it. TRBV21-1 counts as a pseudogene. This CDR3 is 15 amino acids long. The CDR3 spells CASSKEADILSPIYF. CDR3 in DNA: TGTGCCAGCAGCAAAGAAGCAGACATCCTCTCTCCCATATATTTT.

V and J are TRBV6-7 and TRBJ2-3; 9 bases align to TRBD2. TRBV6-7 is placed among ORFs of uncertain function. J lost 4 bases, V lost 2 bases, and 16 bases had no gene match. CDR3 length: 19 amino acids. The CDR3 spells CASSYRGREDEHPPDTQYF. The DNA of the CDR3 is TGTGCCAGCAGTTACCGCGGGAGGGAGGACGAGCATCCTCCAGATACGCAGTATTTT.

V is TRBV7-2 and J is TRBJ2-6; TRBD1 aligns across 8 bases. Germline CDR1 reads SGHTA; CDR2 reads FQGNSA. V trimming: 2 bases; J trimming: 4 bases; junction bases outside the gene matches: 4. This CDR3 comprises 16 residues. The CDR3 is CASSLQGARGANVLTF. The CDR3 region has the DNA TGTGCCAGCAGCTTACAGGGGGCGCGGGGGGCCAACGTCCTGACTTTC.

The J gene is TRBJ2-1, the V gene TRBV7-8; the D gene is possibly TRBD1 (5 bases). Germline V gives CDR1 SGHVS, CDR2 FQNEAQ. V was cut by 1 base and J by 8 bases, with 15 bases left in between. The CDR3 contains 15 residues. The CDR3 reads CASSLDGRVVDEQFF. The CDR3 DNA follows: TGTGCCAGCAGCTTAGACGGCAGGGTAGTCGATGAGCAGTTCTTC.